This T cell receptor beta chain was identified during a study of response to subunit inactivated influenza vaccine. This CDR3 contains 16 residues. The germline CDR1 and CDR2 sequences are SGHRS and YFSETQ. V lost 5 bases and J 2 bases, leaving 18 bases between the germline ends. This clonotype appeared a single time. TCRdb re-analysed the RT-PCR reads in MiXCR, keeping a single row per CDR3 protein. The table records more than 400,000 distinct CDR3 sequences, roughly 9.8% of them present only once. The TCR was taken from a man over 45 who received an inactivated influenza vaccine. The source material was PBMCs from blood, sampled roughly 47 days after vaccination. The chain recombines TRBV5-1 with TRBJ2-3; D is possibly TRBD1 (8 bases). The CDR3, as DNA: TGCGCCAGCAGAGGACTAGGACAGGGAGACACAGATACGCAGTATTTT. Translating it yields CASRGLGQGDTDTQYF.